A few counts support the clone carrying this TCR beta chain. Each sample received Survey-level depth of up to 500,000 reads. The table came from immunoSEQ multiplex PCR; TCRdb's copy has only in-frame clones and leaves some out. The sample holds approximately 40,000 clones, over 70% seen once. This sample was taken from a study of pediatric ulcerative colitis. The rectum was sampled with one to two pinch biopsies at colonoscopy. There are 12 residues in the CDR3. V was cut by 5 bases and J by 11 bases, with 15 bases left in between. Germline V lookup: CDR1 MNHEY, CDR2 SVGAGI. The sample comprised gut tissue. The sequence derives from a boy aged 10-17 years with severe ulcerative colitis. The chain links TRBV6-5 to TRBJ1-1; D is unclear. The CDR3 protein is CASSQIPGVAFF. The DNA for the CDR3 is TGTGCCAGCAGTCAGATCCCCGGCGTGGCTTTCTTT.